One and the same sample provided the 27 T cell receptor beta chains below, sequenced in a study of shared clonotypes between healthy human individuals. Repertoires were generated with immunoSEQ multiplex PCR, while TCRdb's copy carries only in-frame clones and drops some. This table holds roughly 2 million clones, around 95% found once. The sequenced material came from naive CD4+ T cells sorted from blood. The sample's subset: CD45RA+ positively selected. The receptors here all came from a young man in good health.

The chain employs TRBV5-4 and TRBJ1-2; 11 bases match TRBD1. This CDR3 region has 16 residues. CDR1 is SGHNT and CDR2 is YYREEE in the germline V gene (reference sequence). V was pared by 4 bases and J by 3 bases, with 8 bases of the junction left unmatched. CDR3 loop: CASSPHRTGGDYGYTF. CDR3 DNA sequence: TGTGCCAGCAGCCCCCATCGGACAGGGGGCGACTATGGCTACACCTTC.

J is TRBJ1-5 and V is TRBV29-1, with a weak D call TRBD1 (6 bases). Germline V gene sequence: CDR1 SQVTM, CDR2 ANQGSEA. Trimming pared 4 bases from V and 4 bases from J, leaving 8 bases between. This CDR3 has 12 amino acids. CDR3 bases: TGCAGCGTTGGGGACACTAATCAGCCCCAGCATTTT. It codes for CSVGDTNQPQHF.

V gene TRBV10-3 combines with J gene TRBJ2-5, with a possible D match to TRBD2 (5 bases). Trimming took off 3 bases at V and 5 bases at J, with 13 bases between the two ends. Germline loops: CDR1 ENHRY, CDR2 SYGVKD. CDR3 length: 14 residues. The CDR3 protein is CAISEEGFGETQYF. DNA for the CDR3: TGTGCCATCAGTGAAGAGGGATTTGGGGAGACCCAGTACTTC.

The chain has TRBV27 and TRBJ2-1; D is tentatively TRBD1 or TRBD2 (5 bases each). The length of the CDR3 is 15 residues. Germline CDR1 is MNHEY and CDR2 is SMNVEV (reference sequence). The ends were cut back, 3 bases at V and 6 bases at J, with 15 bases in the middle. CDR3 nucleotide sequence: TGTGCCAGCAGTTTTGAGGGCAGCAGGGTCAATGAGCAGTTCTTC. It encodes CASSFEGSRVNEQFF.

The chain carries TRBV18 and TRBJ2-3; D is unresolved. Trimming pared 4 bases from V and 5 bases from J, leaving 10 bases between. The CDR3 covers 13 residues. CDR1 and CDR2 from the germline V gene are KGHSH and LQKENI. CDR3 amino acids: CASSQPPGDTQYF. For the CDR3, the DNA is TGTGCCAGCTCACAACCCCCGGGAGATACGCAGTATTTT.

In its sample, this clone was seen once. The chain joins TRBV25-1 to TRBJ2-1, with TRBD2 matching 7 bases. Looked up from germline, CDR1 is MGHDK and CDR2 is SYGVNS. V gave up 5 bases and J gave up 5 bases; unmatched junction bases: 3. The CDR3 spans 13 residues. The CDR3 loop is CASSTRGDNEQFF. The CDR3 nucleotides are TGTGCCAGCAGTACCCGGGGGGACAATGAGCAGTTCTTC.

In DNA form, the CDR3 reads TGTGCCAGCAGCACACAGAGGCCCTATGGCTACACCTTC. It codes for CASSTQRPYGYTF. The chain carries TRBV5-4 and TRBJ1-2; D is unclear. V lost 4 bases and J 4 bases, leaving 11 bases between the germline ends. Germline CDR1 SGHNT, CDR2 YYREEE (reference sequence). This CDR3 has 13 residues.

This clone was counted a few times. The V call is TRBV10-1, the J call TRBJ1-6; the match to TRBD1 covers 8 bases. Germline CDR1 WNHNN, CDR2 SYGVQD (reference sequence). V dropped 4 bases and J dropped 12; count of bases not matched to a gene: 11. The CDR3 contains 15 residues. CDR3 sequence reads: CASSASDRESRPLHF. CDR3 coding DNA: TGCGCCAGCAGTGCGTCGGACAGGGAGTCCCGACCCCTCCACTTT.

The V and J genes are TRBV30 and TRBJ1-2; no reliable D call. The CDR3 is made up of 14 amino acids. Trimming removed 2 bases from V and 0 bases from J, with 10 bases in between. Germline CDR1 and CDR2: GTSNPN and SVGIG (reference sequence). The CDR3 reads CAWSFDVTNYGYTF. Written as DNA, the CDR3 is TGTGCCTGGAGTTTCGACGTAACTAACTATGGCTACACCTTC. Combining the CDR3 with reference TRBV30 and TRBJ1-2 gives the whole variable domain SQTIHQWPATLVQPVGSPLSLECTVEGTSNPNLYWYRQAAGRGLQLLFYSVGIGQISSEVPQNLSASRPQDRQFILSSKKLLLSDSGFYLCAWSFDVTNYGYTFGSGTRLTVV.

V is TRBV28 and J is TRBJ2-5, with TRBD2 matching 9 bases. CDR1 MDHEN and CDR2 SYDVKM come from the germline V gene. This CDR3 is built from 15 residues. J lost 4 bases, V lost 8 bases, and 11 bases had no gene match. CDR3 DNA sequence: TGTGCCAGCGCCAGCGGGGGGTTAGCGGGAGAGACCCAGTACTTC. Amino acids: CASASGGLAGETQYF.

This CDR3 is CASRSGMTQYF. In DNA, the CDR3 is TGTGCCAGCAGGTCAGGAATGACGCAGTATTTT. This chain joins TRBV5-8 and TRBJ2-3; D uncertain. Per germline, CDR1 SGHTS and CDR2 YDEGEE. With 5 bases removed from V and 9 bases from J, the gap between germline ends came to 10 bases. The CDR3 loop spans 11 amino acids.

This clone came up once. The CDR3 DNA reads as TGTGCCAGCAGCCAAGAGTTCCGGCGGAAAATATTTGCAACTAATGAAAAACTGTTTTTT. It encodes CASSQEFRRKIFATNEKLFF. The genes are TRBV4-2 and TRBJ1-4; D ambiguous. The CDR3 covers 20 residues. The V and J ends lost 0 bases and 0 bases respectively, with 20 bases between them. Germline V gives CDR1 LGHNA, CDR2 YNFKEQ.

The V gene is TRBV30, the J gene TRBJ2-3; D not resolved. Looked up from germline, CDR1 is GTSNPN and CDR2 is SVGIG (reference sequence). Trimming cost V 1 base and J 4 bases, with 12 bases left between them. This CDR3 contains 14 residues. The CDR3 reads CAWSAGSHADTQYF. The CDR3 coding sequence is TGTGCCTGGAGTGCCGGGTCTCACGCAGATACGCAGTATTTT.

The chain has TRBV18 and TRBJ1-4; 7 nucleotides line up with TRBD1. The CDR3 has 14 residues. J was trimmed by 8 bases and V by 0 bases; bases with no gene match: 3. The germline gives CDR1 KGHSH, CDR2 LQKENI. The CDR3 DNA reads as TGTGCCAGCTCACCACCGGTACAGGGGGAAAAACTGTTTTTT. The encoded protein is CASSPPVQGEKLFF. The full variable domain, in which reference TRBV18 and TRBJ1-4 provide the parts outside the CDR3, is NAGVMQNPRHLVRRRGQEARLRCSPMKGHSHVYWYRQLPEEGLKFMVYLQKENIIDESGMPKERFSAEFPKEGPSILRIQQVVRGDSAAYFCASSPPVQGEKLFFGSGTQLSVL.

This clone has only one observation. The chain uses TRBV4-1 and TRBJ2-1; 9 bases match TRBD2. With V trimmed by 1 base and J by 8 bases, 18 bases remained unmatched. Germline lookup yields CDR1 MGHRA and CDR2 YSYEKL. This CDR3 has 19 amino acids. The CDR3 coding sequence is TGCGCCAGCAGCCAAGGAAAGGGCGGGAGGGCCTCGCAGCAATATGAGCAGTTCTTC. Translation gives CASSQGKGGRASQQYEQFF.

Here the CDR3 reads CASSPSREFTDTQYF. The CDR3 DNA reads as TGCGCCAGCAGCCCGTCGAGGGAATTCACAGATACGCAGTATTTT. The chain recombines TRBV4-1 with TRBJ2-3; D may be TRBD2 (5 bases). Per germline, CDR1 MGHRA and CDR2 YSYEKL. V was clipped by 4 bases and J by 2 bases, with 13 bases between them. CDR3 size: 15 residues.

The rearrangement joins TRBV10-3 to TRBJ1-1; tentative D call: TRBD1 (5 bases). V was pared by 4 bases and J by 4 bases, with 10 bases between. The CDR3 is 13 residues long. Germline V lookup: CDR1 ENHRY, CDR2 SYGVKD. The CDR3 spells CAISGEGTTEAFF. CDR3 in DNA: TGTGCCATCAGTGGCGAGGGGACCACTGAAGCTTTCTTT.

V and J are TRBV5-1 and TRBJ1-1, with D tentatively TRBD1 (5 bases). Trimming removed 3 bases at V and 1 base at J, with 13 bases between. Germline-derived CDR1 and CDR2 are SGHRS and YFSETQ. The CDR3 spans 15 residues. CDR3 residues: CASSYSGQGNTEAFF. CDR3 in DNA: TGCGCCAGCAGCTACTCCGGGCAGGGGAACACTGAAGCTTTCTTT.

This chain's CDR3 is CASSYRVGLYEQYF. The CDR3 nucleotides are TGTGCCAGCAGTTACAGGGTTGGGCTCTACGAGCAGTACTTC. The chain recombines TRBV27 with TRBJ2-7, with a possible D match to TRBD1 (6 bases). This CDR3 has 14 amino acids. CDR1 is MNHEY, CDR2 SMNVEV, per germline (reference sequence). Trimming stripped 4 bases from V and 3 bases from J, with 13 bases between.

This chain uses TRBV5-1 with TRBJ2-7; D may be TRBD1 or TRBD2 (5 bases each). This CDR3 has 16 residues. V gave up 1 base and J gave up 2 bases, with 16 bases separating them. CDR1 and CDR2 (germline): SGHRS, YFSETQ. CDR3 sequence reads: CASSLQSGTGTYEQYF. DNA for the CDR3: TGCGCCAGCAGCTTGCAGTCCGGGACGGGGACCTACGAGCAGTACTTC.

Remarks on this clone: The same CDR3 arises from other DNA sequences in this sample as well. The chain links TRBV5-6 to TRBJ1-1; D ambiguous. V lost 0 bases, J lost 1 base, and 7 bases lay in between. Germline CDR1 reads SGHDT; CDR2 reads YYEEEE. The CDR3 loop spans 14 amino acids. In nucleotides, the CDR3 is TGTGCCAGCAGCTTGGGGACGGCGAACACTGAAGCTTTCTTT. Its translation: CASSLGTANTEAFF. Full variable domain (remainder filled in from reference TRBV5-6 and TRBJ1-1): DAGVTQSPTHLIKTRGQQVTLRCSPKSGHDTVSWYQQALGQGPQFIFQYYEEEERQRGNFPDRFSGHQFPNYSSELNVNALLLGDSALYLCASSLGTANTEAFFGQGTRLTVV.

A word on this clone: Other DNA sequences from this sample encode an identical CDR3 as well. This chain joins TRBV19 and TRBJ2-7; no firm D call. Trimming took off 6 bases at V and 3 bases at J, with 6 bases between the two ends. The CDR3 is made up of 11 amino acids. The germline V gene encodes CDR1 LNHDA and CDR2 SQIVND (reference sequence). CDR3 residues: CASSEGYEQYF. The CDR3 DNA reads TGTGCCAGTAGCGAAGGCTACGAGCAGTACTTC.

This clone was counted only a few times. DNA of the CDR3: TGCGCCAGCAGTGAGTCCCAGCAACATGGCTACACCTTC. It encodes CASSESQQHGYTF. This chain uses TRBV10-1 with TRBJ1-2; D is uncertain. There are 13 residues in the CDR3. V lost 0 bases and J lost 6, with 8 bases in between. From germline, CDR1 is WNHNN and CDR2 SYGVQD (reference sequence).

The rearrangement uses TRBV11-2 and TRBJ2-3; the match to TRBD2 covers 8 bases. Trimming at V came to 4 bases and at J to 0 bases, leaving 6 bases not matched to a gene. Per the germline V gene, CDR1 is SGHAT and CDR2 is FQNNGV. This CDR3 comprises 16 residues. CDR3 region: CASSWAGGTSTDTQYF. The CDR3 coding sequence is TGTGCCAGCAGCTGGGCGGGGGGTACTAGCACAGATACGCAGTATTTT.

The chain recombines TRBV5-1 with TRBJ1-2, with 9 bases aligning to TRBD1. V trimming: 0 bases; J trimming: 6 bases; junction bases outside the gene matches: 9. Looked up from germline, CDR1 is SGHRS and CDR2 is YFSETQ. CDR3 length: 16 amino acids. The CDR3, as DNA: TGCGCCAGCAGCTTGGAGTTAGGACAGGGGAAAAATGGCTACACCTTC. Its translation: CASSLELGQGKNGYTF.

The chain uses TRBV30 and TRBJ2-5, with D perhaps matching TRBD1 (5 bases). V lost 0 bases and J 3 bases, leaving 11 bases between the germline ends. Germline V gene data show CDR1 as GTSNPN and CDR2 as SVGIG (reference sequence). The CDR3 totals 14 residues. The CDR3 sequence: CAWSVQAAKETQYF. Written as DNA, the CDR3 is TGTGCCTGGAGTGTACAGGCAGCGAAAGAGACCCAGTACTTC.

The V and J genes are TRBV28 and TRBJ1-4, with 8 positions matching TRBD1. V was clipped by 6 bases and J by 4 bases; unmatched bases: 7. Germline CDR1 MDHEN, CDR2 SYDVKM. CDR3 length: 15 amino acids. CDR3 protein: CASRPGDRGNEKLFF. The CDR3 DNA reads TGTGCCAGCAGGCCAGGAGACAGGGGTAATGAAAAACTGTTTTTT.